One sample yielded the 17 T cell receptor beta chains listed below, sequenced in a study of blood T cell repertoires in COVID-19 (TCRdb year 2020). The library was produced with the immunoSEQ multiplex PCR assay. The table comes from immuneACCESS by way of TCRdb, which keeps in-frame sequences with V and J called. Part of the clones is missing from these tables; in studies checked, under half for an unresolved V gene and the rest for unknown reasons. In this sample the table shows about 53,000 clones, around nine tenths of which occur a single time. Of the sample, under 4.5% is held by the ten largest clones. The sequenced sample was peripheral blood. These receptors all stem from a man aged 45-65 years with acute or convalescent COVID-19.

The rearrangement uses TRBV7-3 and TRBJ1-3; tentative D call: TRBD1 (6 bases). Trimming shortened V by 2 bases and J by 4 bases, and 15 bases separated the two germline ends. The germline V gene has CDR1 SGHTA and CDR2 FQGTGA. The CDR3 sequence is 16 residues long. As DNA, the CDR3 is TGTGCCAGCAGCTTAGGTCCCCCGACAGGAGGAAACACCATATATTTT. This encodes CASSLGPPTGGNTIYF.

CDR3 region: CAWGRGPEGSNQPQHF. The CDR3 nucleotides read TGTGCCTGGGGTAGGGGGCCCGAGGGTAGCAATCAGCCCCAGCATTTT. J is TRBJ1-5 and V is TRBV30; TRBD1 aligns across 7 bases. From germline, CDR1 is GTSNPN and CDR2 SVGIG (reference sequence). J gave up 0 bases and V 5 bases, and 10 bases lay outside the gene matches. The CDR3 covers 16 residues.

The rearrangement uses TRBV29-1 and TRBJ2-7, with D possibly matching TRBD2 (6 bases). Germline V CDR1 and CDR2: SQVTM, ANQGSEA. The CDR3 consists of 13 residues. V lost 7 bases and J lost 0, with 13 bases in between. CDR3 coding DNA: TGCAGCGCCGGTGGGAGGAGCTCCTACGAGCAGTACTTC. It specifies CSAGGRSSYEQYF.

The genes are TRBV6-2 or TRBV6-3 and TRBJ1-5; unclear D gene. The V gene lost 5 bases and the J gene lost 7 bases, with 9 bases spanning the gap. Germline assignment: CDR1 MNHEY and CDR2 SVGEGT. The CDR3 sequence is 12 residues long. The DNA for the CDR3 is TGTGCCAGCAGTCCCCATCCACAGCCCCAGCATTTT. Its translation is CASSPHPQPQHF.

The genes are TRBV7-6 and TRBJ2-3; D is uncertain. CDR3 length equals 15 residues. Germline CDR1 and CDR2: SGHVS and FNYEAQ. The germline V and J ends were trimmed by 0 bases and 1 base, with 8 bases remaining between them. CDR3 coding DNA: TGTGCCAGCAGCTTAGCTGGGCAGGGCACAGATACGCAGTATTTT. This translates into CASSLAGQGTDTQYF.

The rearrangement links TRBV5-1 to TRBJ2-3; D ambiguous. V was pared by 0 bases and J by 0 bases, with 11 bases between. The CDR3 covers 16 residues. Germline-derived CDR1 and CDR2 are SGHRS and YFSETQ. Written as DNA, the CDR3 is TGCGCCAGCAGCTTGGGGCTCTCCGATAGCACAGATACGCAGTATTTT. It is translated as CASSLGLSDSTDTQYF.

This chain connects TRBV28 to TRBJ1-1; no firm D call. Germline lookup yields CDR1 MDHEN and CDR2 SYDVKM. The CDR3 is made up of 15 amino acids. V was trimmed by 0 bases and J by 8 bases, leaving 16 bases between them. DNA for the CDR3: TGTGCCAGCAGTTTATGGAGTCGGCGGGAGGCCGAAGCTTTCTTT. Protein product: CASSLWSRREAEAFF.

This chain connects TRBV2 to TRBJ1-5; TRBD1 agrees at 7 bases. The germline gives CDR1 SNHLY, CDR2 FYNNEI. The CDR3 sequence is 13 residues long. Trimming took 11 bases from V and 6 from J; bases not matched to a gene: 10. In DNA form, the CDR3 reads TGTGCCGGGGGGCAGGGGGGAGCTCAGCCCCAGCATTTT. Translated: CAGGQGGAQPQHF.

The J gene is TRBJ1-1, the V gene TRBV12-5; no reliable D call. The CDR3 runs to 12 residues. Looked up from germline, CDR1 is LGHNT and CDR2 is FRNRAP. Trimming pared 4 bases from V and 1 base from J, leaving 4 bases between. Here the CDR3 DNA reads TGTGCTAGTGGTTCGTGGAACACTGAAGCTTTCTTT. It is translated as CASGSWNTEAFF.

This clone was seen a single time. The chain joins TRBV9 to TRBJ1-1, with 9 bases identical to TRBD1. Trimming at V came to 4 bases and at J to 0 bases, leaving 4 bases not matched to a gene. Germline lookup yields CDR1 SGDLS and CDR2 YYNGEE. The CDR3 loop spans 15 amino acids. CDR3 residues: CASSPGQGMNTEAFF. The CDR3 region has the DNA TGTGCCAGCAGCCCCGGACAGGGGATGAACACTGAAGCTTTCTTT.

V gene TRBV9 combines with J gene TRBJ1-2; D gene ambiguous. The CDR3 spans 16 residues. V lost 0 bases and J 3 bases, leaving 15 bases between the germline ends. From germline, CDR1 is SGDLS and CDR2 YYNGEE. CDR3 in DNA: TGTGCCAGCAGCGTAGATGGTAGCCCCCTAGACTATGGCTACACCTTC. Protein product: CASSVDGSPLDYGYTF.

This clone was detected once. The chain uses TRBV7-2 and TRBJ1-5, with D possibly TRBD1 on 5 matching bases. Germline values: CDR1 SGHTA, CDR2 FQGNSA. The CDR3 has 14 residues. The V and J ends lost 5 bases and 9 bases respectively, with 17 bases between them. This CDR3 reads CASSPKGEGRPQHF. As DNA, the CDR3 is TGTGCCAGCAGCCCCAAAGGGGAGGGAAGGCCCCAGCATTTT.

The gene calls are TRBV10-3 and TRBJ1-5; possible D gene TRBD1, 6 bases. V was cut by 10 bases and J by 2 bases, with 15 bases left in between. The CDR3 is 14 residues long. Germline CDR1 ENHRY, CDR2 SYGVKD. The CDR3 protein is CATQRGGGNQPQHF. The DNA for the CDR3 is TGTGCCACCCAAAGAGGGGGGGGCAATCAGCCCCAGCATTTT.

The chain combines TRBV11-3 with TRBJ2-3; 14 bases fit TRBD2. This CDR3 is 19 amino acids long. The junction had 13 bases not matched to a gene; V was cut back by 4 bases and J by 4 bases. The germline gives CDR1 SGHNT, CDR2 YENEEA. DNA of the CDR3: TGTGCCAGCAGCTCCGGGACTAGCGGGAGAGTATTATTTGCAGATACGCAGTATTTT. This translates into CASSSGTSGRVLFADTQYF.

The table lists this clone with a count of one. This chain joins TRBV3-1 (or the pseudogene TRBV3-2) and TRBJ1-5; D is ambiguous. Trimming cost V 1 base and J 4 bases, with 8 bases left between them. The CDR3 totals 14 residues. Germline lookup yields CDR1 LGHDT and CDR2 YNNKEL (reference sequence). CDR3 nucleotide sequence: TGTGCCAGCAGCCAAGGGTCGAGGAATCAGCCCCAGCATTTT. It codes for CASSQGSRNQPQHF.

The chain combines TRBV7-9 with TRBJ2-1; TRBD1 agrees at 7 bases. The germline CDR1 and CDR2 sequences are SEHNR and FQNEAQ (reference sequence). This CDR3 spans 15 amino acids. The V and J ends lost 5 bases and 5 bases, in that order; junction bases with no gene match: 9. As DNA, the CDR3 is TGTGCCAGCAGCCCCCAGGGACAGATAAACAATGAGCAGTTCTTC. Amino acids: CASSPQGQINNEQFF.

This chain joins TRBV19 and TRBJ1-2; D ambiguous. The germline gives CDR1 LNHDA, CDR2 SQIVND (reference sequence). This CDR3 is 14 amino acids long. V was shortened by 5 bases and J by 4 bases, with 14 bases between the two germline ends. CDR3 bases: TGTGCCAGTAGTGTGACTGCGACCTTCTATGGCTACACCTTC. Translation: CASSVTATFYGYTF.